The 30 T cell receptor beta chains below were found in one sample sequenced in a study of blood T cells in healthy people across ages. A second PCR, run for about 7 to 11 cycles, used a sample-barcoded 5' primer plus a J-beta primer mix. TCRdb fed the 5' RACE reads into MiXCR, producing one record per CDR3 protein. This repertoire shows hundreds of thousands of distinct CDR3 sequences, over 40% found once; its top ten account for approximately 13%. What was sequenced was blood. These receptors were collected from an elderly woman in good health.

This clonotype was observed many times. J is TRBJ2-7 and V is TRBV28; TRBD2 might be the D (5 bases). The CDR3 runs 14 residues. The V gene lost 7 bases and the J gene lost 0 bases, with 13 bases spanning the gap. The germline V gene has CDR1 MDHEN and CDR2 SYDVKM. The CDR3 loop is CASKWAAGSYEQYF. CDR3 bases: TGTGCCAGCAAATGGGCGGCGGGCTCCTACGAGCAGTACTTC.

A remark on this clonotype: This may arise from a read error, as a much more abundant clone is one base away. The V call is TRBV20-1, the J call TRBJ2-3, with 11 bases identical to TRBD2. Germline loops: CDR1 DFQATT, CDR2 SNEGSKA (reference sequence). There are 15 residues in the CDR3. The CDR3 DNA reads as TGCAGTGCTGGAGATCCGACTAGCGGGGACGATACGCAGTATTTT. Protein product: CSAGDPTSGDDTQYF.

In this sample, this clonotype turned up many times. V usage is TRBV6-6 and J usage is TRBJ1-4, with D tentatively TRBD1 (5 bases). V lost 11 bases and J lost 3, with 16 bases in between. Germline V CDR1 and CDR2: MNHNY, SVGAGI (reference sequence). CDR3 size: 14 residues. The CDR3 protein is CAARRWGPNEKLFF. CDR3 DNA: TGTGCCGCACGCCGGTGGGGCCCTAATGAAAAACTGTTTTTT.

The gene calls are TRBV4-1 and TRBJ1-5; D unresolved. V was pared by 4 bases and J by 7 bases, with 14 bases between. CDR1 and CDR2 from the germline V gene are MGHRA and YSYEKL. This CDR3 is 14 amino acids long. The DNA for the CDR3 is TGCGCCAGCAGCCCGCCTTCCCAAGGGCAGCCCCAGCATTTT. It encodes CASSPPSQGQPQHF.

On this clonotype itself: The junction departs from germline at one end; a sequencing error may be responsible. V usage is TRBV4-1 and J usage is TRBJ2-7; no definite D call. In germline, CDR1 is MGHRA, CDR2 YSYEKL. CDR3 length equals 9 residues. The CDR3 DNA follows: TGCGCCTACCCTTTTGAGCAGTGCTTC. It yields the protein CAYPFEQCF.

This clonotype has just a few counts. The CDR3 region is CASRGTFGHEQYF. In DNA form, the CDR3 reads TGCGCCAGCAGAGGGACATTCGGGCACGAGCAGTACTTC. This rearrangement joins TRBV5-1 to TRBJ2-4; a weak D match, TRBD1 (6 bases). Matching the DNA end better, TRBJ2-7 makes the J call doubtful. Germline lookup yields CDR1 SGHRS and CDR2 YFSETQ. The CDR3 is 13 amino acids.

The chain joins TRBV20-1 to TRBJ1-6, with D unresolved. The CDR3 consists of 14 residues. Trimming removed 0 bases from V and 5 bases from J, with 8 bases in between. The germline gives CDR1 DFQATT, CDR2 SNEGSKA (reference sequence). CDR3 nucleotides: TGCAGTGCTAGAGATCCGGGAGATAATTCACCCCTCCACTTT. It translates to CSARDPGDNSPLHF.

The chain is built from TRBV20-1 and TRBJ1-4, with D possibly being TRBD1 (6 bases). Germline V CDR1 and CDR2: DFQATT, SNEGSKA (reference sequence). Between the trimmed V and J ends, which lost 0 bases and 8 bases, there was a span of 16 bases. The CDR3 totals 15 residues. CDR3 nucleotides: TGCAGTGCTAGAGATCTAATCAGGGGAGGCGAAAAACTGTTTTTT. Amino acids: CSARDLIRGGEKLFF.

J is TRBJ1-4 and V is TRBV9, with 7 bases aligning to TRBD1. Germline assignment: CDR1 SGDLS and CDR2 YYNGEE. V shed 0 bases, J shed 3 bases, and the junction held 11 bases outside the gene matches. This CDR3 is built from 18 residues. CDR3 DNA: TGTGCCAGCAGCGTAGGTTTAAAGGCCGGGACAGCTAATGAAAAACTGTTTTTT. Amino acid sequence: CASSVGLKAGTANEKLFF.

The chain links TRBV5-1 to TRBJ1-2; the match to TRBD1 covers 11 bases. The CDR3 is 17 residues long. CDR1 and CDR2 from the germline V gene are SGHRS and YFSETQ. V shed 6 bases and J 5 bases; nucleotides not matched to a gene: 15. In DNA form, the CDR3 reads TGCGCCAGCACACCAGGGGGCGGACAGGGGGCCCCGTATGGCTACACCTTC. Translation: CASTPGGGQGAPYGYTF.

In regard to this clonotype: One end of the junction is discordant with germline, which a read error may explain. The chain links TRBV7-2 to TRBJ2-3, with 9 bases that match TRBD2. The CDR3 totals 16 residues. Germline V gene sequence: CDR1 SGHTA, CDR2 FQGNSA. The CDR3 reads CASRLASGASTDTQYF. DNA of the CDR3: TGTGCCAGCAGATTAGCTAGCGGGGCGAGCACAGATACGCAGTATTTT.

The table lists this clonotype with a few counts. The chain employs TRBV3-1 and TRBJ2-1; D is perhaps TRBD2 (6 bases). The CDR3 consists of 21 residues. Germline V gene lookup returns CDR1 LGHDT and CDR2 YNNKEL (reference sequence). V lost 3 bases, J lost 2 bases, and 29 bases lay in between. The CDR3 here is CASSHKTQVFLGLPPYNEQFF. In DNA form, the CDR3 reads TGTGCCAGCAGCCACAAAACACAGGTTTTTTTGGGACTGCCTCCCTACAATGAGCAGTTCTTC.

This clonotype was counted many times. The J gene is TRBJ2-5, the V gene TRBV5-4; D is unclear. This CDR3 comprises 14 residues. Germline V CDR1 and CDR2: SGHNT, YYREEE (reference sequence). The germline V and J ends were trimmed by 0 bases and 1 base, with 7 bases remaining between them. In DNA form, the CDR3 reads TGTGCCAGCAGCTTGGGGGTTAGCCAAGAGACCCAGTACTTC. This gives the protein CASSLGVSQETQYF.

The genes are TRBV29-1 and TRBJ1-4, with D hard to call. CDR3 length equals 13 residues. Trimming cost V 6 bases and J 8 bases, with 16 bases left between them. The V gene's germline CDR1 is SQVTM and CDR2 ANQGSEA. CDR3 nucleotides: TGCAGCGTGACACAGTCTTACGGAGAAAAACTGTTTTTT. Protein: CSVTQSYGEKLFF.

This clonotype has at least ten counts. This chain joins TRBV18 and TRBJ2-3, with 8 positions matching TRBD2. This CDR3 is 15 amino acids long. Germline assignment: CDR1 KGHSH and CDR2 LQKENI. With 2 bases clipped from V and 6 bases from J, the junction kept 7 bases outside the gene matches. DNA of the CDR3: TGTGCCAGCTCACCAACGGGGGGGCCTTTGGATACGCAGTATTTT. As protein: CASSPTGGPLDTQYF.

The chain is built from TRBV5-1 and TRBJ2-1; D not resolved. The germline V gene has CDR1 SGHRS and CDR2 YFSETQ. V was trimmed by 4 bases and J by 10 bases, leaving 15 bases between them. The CDR3 has 13 residues. This chain's CDR3 is CASSVEDGREQFF. The CDR3 DNA follows: TGCGCCAGCAGCGTGGAAGACGGTCGGGAGCAGTTCTTC.

This clonotype was observed a few times. The V call is TRBV5-1, the J call TRBJ2-1; maybe TRBD1 (5 bases). V was trimmed by 0 bases and J by 3 bases, leaving 7 bases between them. This CDR3 spans 14 amino acids. Germline lookup yields CDR1 SGHRS and CDR2 YFSETQ. CDR3 nucleotides: TGCGCCAGCAGCTTGGGGGGCCACTACAATGAGCAGTTCTTC. Its translation is CASSLGGHYNEQFF.

The chain carries TRBV6-6 and TRBJ2-2, with 7 bases identical to TRBD1. The V segment lost 5 bases and the J segment 1 base; nucleotides outside the gene matches: 7. Germline V gene lookup returns CDR1 MNHNY and CDR2 SVGAGI (reference sequence). CDR3 size: 16 residues. The CDR3: CASSTSGTENTGELFF. The CDR3 DNA is TGTGCCAGCAGTACGTCCGGGACAGAGAACACCGGGGAGCTGTTTTTT.

The chain has TRBV7-3 and TRBJ2-4; D unclear. The CDR3 runs 13 residues. The V gene lost 5 bases and the J gene lost 8 bases, with 13 bases spanning the gap. CDR1 is SGHTA, CDR2 FQGTGA, per germline. CDR3: CASSAFVGDIQYF. As DNA, the CDR3 is TGTGCCAGCAGCGCCTTCGTTGGTGACATTCAGTACTTC.

Worth noting for this clonotype: A much more abundant neighbour one base away suggests this may be a read error. This chain links TRBV25-1 with TRBJ2-5, with 8 nucleotides matching TRBD1. The J call may be incorrect, as the DNA end agrees better with TRBJ2-7. The CDR3 runs 13 residues. Germline loops: CDR1 MGHDK, CDR2 SYGVNS. The CDR3 DNA reads as TGTGCCAGCAGTGAGGACAGGGTCCACGAGCAGTACTTC. Protein sequence: CASSEDRVHEQYF.

This clonotype was recorded many times. The chain couples TRBV7-2 to TRBJ2-5, with a possible D match to TRBD2 (6 bases). Trimming pared 1 base from V and 2 bases from J, leaving 8 bases between. CDR1 is SGHTA and CDR2 is FQGNSA in the germline V gene. There are 14 residues in the CDR3. CDR3 loop: CASSLGRAQETQYF. CDR3 nucleotide sequence: TGTGCCAGCAGCTTAGGGAGGGCTCAAGAGACCCAGTACTTC.

The V and J genes are TRBV5-5 and TRBJ1-1; D unresolved. CDR1 is SGHKS, CDR2 YYEKEE, per germline (reference sequence). Trimming left V 0 bases short and J 0 bases short, with 18 bases between. This CDR3 is built from 18 residues. The CDR3 region has the DNA TGTGCCAGCAGCTTGGTACCCGTCCCATCGATTATGAACACTGAAGCTTTCTTT. Its protein is CASSLVPVPSIMNTEAFF.

This clonotype was counted a single time. Possible read error: a much larger clone is one base away. The V call is TRBV7-2, the J call TRBJ2-3, with a tentative D call TRBD1 (6 bases). The germline V gene has CDR1 SGHTA and CDR2 FQGNSA. Trimming stripped 4 bases from V and 6 bases from J, with 20 bases between. The CDR3 spans 16 residues. CDR3: CASSSCLRQAGDTQYF. In nucleotides, the CDR3 is TGTGCCAGCAGCTCCTGCCTACGACAGGCTGGGGATACGCAGTATTTT.

This clonotype was detected many times. V gene TRBV5-1 combines with J gene TRBJ2-2, with D unclear. This CDR3 region has 16 residues. The germline CDR1 and CDR2 sequences are SGHRS and YFSETQ. Trimming pared 1 base from V and 2 bases from J, leaving 12 bases between. Here the CDR3 reads CASSLLRNPNTGELFF. CDR3 in DNA: TGCGCCAGCAGCTTGCTACGGAACCCAAACACCGGGGAGCTGTTTTTT.

A few counts support this clonotype. The chain has TRBV7-2 and TRBJ1-1; no definite D call. Trimming took 1 base from V and 1 from J, leaving 7 bases between them. This CDR3 has 14 residues. Looked up from germline, CDR1 is SGHTA and CDR2 is FQGNSA. CDR3 protein: CASSLVHGNTEAFF. DNA of the CDR3: TGTGCCAGCAGCTTAGTCCATGGGAACACTGAAGCTTTCTTT.

The chain employs TRBV29-1 and TRBJ1-2; possible D gene TRBD1, 6 bases. The V end was cut by 0 bases, the J end by 5 bases, with 13 bases between. The CDR3 extends over 14 amino acids. Germline CDR1 is SQVTM and CDR2 is ANQGSEA. DNA of the CDR3: TGCAGCGTTGAAGAGGGACAAGAGGGGTATGGCTACACCTTC. This sequence encodes CSVEEGQEGYGYTF.

The chain joins TRBV20-1 to TRBJ2-1, with D perhaps TRBD1 or TRBD2 (5 bases each). The CDR3 is 15 residues long. Germline V gene lookup returns CDR1 DFQATT and CDR2 SNEGSKA (reference sequence). V was cut by 2 bases and J by 2 bases, with 13 bases left in between. The CDR3 region is CSARLEGRPYNEQFF. DNA of the CDR3: TGCAGTGCTAGATTAGAGGGGAGACCCTACAATGAGCAGTTCTTC.

The chain couples TRBV27 to TRBJ1-5; unclear D gene. Trimming removed 5 bases at V and 5 bases at J, with 10 bases between. The germline CDR1 and CDR2 sequences are MNHEY and SMNVEV (reference sequence). The CDR3 is made up of 13 amino acids. The DNA of the CDR3 is TGTGCCAGCAGTGGCCAGACCCATCAGCCCCAGCATTTT. This gives the protein CASSGQTHQPQHF.

The sample holds a few counts of this clonotype. V usage is TRBV12-3 or TRBV12-4 and J usage is TRBJ2-2, with 7 nucleotides matching TRBD2. The V segment lost 1 base and the J segment 6 bases; nucleotides outside the gene matches: 5. CDR3 length: 15 amino acids. This CDR3 reads CASSLETRGAGELFF. DNA of the CDR3: TGTGCCAGCAGTTTAGAAACACGGGGGGCCGGGGAGCTGTTTTTT.

The chain couples TRBV9 to TRBJ2-1, with TRBD1 as a possible D gene (6 bases). V was trimmed by 2 bases and J by 10 bases, leaving 16 bases between them. The germline CDR1 and CDR2 sequences are SGDLS and YYNGEE. CDR3 length equals 14 residues. The CDR3 sequence: CASSVMGAGAEQFF. The CDR3 coding sequence is TGTGCCAGCAGCGTTATGGGGGCTGGGGCCGAGCAGTTCTTC.